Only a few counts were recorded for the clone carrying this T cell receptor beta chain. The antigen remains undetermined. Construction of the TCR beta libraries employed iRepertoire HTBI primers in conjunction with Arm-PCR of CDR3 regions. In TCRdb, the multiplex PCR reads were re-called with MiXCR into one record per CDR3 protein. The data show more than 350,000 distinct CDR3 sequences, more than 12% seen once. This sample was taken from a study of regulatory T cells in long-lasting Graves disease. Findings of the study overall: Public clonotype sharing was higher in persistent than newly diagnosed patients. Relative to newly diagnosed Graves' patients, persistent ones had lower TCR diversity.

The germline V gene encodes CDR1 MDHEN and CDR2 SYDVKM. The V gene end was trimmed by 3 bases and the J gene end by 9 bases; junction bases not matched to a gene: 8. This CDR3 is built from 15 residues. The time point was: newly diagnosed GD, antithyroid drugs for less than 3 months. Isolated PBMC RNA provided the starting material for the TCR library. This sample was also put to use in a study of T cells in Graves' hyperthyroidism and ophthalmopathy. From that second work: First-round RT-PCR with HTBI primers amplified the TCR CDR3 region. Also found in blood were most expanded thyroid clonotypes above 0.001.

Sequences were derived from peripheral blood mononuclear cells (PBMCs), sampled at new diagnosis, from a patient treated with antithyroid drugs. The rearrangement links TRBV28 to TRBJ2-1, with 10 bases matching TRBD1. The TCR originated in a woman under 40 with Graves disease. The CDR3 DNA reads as TGTGCCAGCAGTTTCTCCTGGACAGGGGGAGGTGAGCAGTTCTTC. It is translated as CASSFSWTGGGEQFF. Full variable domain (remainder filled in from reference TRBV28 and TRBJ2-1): DVKVTQSSRYLVKRTGEKVFLECVQDMDHENMFWYRQDPGLGLRLIYFSYDVKMKEKGDIPEGYSVSREKKERFSLILESASTNQTSMYLCASSFSWTGGGEQFFGPGTRLTVL.